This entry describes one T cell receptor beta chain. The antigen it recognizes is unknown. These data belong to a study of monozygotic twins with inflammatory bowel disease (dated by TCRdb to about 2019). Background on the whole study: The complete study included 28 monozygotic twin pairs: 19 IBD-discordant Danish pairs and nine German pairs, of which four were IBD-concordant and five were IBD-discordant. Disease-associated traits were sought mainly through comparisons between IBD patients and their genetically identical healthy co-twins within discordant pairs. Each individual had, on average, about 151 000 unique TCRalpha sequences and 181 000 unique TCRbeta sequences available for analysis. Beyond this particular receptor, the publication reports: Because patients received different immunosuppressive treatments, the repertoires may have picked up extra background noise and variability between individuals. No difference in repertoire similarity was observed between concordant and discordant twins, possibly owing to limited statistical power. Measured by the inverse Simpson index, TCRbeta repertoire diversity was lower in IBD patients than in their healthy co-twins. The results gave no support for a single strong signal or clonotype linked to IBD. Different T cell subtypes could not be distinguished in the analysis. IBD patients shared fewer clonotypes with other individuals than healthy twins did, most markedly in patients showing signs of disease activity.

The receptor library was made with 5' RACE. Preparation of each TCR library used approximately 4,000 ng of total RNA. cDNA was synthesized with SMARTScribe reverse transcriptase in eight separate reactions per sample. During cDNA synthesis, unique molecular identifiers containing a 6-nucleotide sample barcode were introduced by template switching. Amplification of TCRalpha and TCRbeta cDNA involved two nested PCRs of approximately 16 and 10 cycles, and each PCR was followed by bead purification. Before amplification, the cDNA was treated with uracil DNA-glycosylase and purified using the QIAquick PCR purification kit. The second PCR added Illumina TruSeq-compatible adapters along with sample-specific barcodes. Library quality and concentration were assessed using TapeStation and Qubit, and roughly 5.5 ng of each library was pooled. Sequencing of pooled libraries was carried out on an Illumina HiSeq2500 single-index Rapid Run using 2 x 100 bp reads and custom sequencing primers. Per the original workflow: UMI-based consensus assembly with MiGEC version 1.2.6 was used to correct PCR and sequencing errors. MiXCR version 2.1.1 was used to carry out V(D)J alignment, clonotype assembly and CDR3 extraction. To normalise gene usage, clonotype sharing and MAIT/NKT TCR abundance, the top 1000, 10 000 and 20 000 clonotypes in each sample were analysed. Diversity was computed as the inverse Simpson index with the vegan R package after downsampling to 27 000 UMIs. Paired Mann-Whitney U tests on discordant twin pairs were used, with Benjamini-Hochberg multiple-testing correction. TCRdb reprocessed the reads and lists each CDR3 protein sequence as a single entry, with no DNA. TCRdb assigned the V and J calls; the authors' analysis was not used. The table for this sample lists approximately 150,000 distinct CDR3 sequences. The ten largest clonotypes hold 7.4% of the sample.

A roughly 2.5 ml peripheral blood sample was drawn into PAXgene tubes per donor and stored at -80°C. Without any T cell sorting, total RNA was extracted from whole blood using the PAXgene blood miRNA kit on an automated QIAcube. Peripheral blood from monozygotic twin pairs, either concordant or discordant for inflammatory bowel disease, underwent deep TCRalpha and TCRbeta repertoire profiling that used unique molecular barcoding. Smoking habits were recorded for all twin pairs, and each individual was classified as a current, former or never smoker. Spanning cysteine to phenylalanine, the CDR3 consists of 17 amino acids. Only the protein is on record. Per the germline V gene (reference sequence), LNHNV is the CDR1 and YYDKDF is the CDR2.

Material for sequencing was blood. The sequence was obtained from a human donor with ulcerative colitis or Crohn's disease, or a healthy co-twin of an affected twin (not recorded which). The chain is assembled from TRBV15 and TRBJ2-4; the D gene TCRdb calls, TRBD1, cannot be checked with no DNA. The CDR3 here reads CATSRGPPGGAKNIQYF.